This entry describes one T cell receptor (beta chain). Assay: immunoSEQ multiplex PCR; the TCRdb copy retains only in-frame clones and omits some. Of roughly 80,000 clones listed, roughly 95% are singletons. The entry originates in a study of T cell clonotyping in hematopoietic cell transplantation. The germline CDR1 and CDR2 sequences are LNHDA and SQIVND (reference sequence). J gave up 5 bases and V 5 bases, and 1 base lay outside the gene matches. The CDR3 spans 13 residues. The time point: recipient sample about 28 days before transplant, after cytoreduction. The input for sequencing was peripheral blood mononuclear cells, taken before stem cell transplant. The J gene is TRBJ1-2, the V gene TRBV19, with 11 bases matching TRBD1. The TCR sequence derives from a woman aged 45 to 65 with acute myeloid leukemia. Some clones in this sample may be carry-over from other donors' samples. The CDR3 DNA follows: TGTGCCAGTAGTGGGACAGGGGGTTATGGCTACACCTTC. Translation: CASSGTGGYGYTF.